Each of the 4 T cell receptor beta chains below was sequenced from the same sample in a study of cytomegalovirus exposure and HLA in healthy donors. In the PCR, 60 Vbeta and 13 Jbeta primers were used. Produced via immunoSEQ multiplex PCR; TCRdb's table is partial and in-frame only. The sample has under 200,000 clones; nearly 80% are singletons. The sequenced material came from PBMCs. These receptors all come from a man aged 18-30 years in good health and CMV-seropositive.

The V and J genes are TRBV12-5 and TRBJ2-1; TRBD1 agrees at 7 bases. Germline CDR1 reads LGHNT; CDR2 reads FRNRAP. The CDR3 is 16 residues long. V gave up 6 bases and J gave up 0 bases; unmatched junction bases: 8. CDR3 loop: CASGDRTGSSYNEQFF. CDR3 coding DNA: TGTGCTAGTGGCGACCGGACAGGTAGCTCCTACAATGAGCAGTTCTTC.

The chain combines TRBV27 with TRBJ2-1; 7 bases align to TRBD2. Trimming removed 5 bases from V and 4 bases from J; junction bases left unmatched: 8. Germline CDR1 is MNHEY and CDR2 is SMNVEV (reference sequence). This CDR3 contains 15 residues. The CDR3 DNA reads TGTGCCAGCAGTCCACGGGAGGCTCCGTACAATGAGCAGTTCTTC. It is translated as CASSPREAPYNEQFF.

With respect to this clone: This specimen includes other DNA sequences encoding the same CDR3. The rearrangement uses TRBV29-1 and TRBJ2-3; 9 nucleotides align to TRBD2. V shed 4 bases and J 1 base; nucleotides not matched to a gene: 3. CDR3 size: 14 residues. Germline lookup yields CDR1 SQVTM and CDR2 ANQGSEA. CDR3 sequence: CSVGGGGGTDTQYF. CDR3 coding DNA: TGCAGCGTTGGGGGCGGGGGGGGCACAGATACGCAGTATTTT.

The gene calls are TRBV29-1 and TRBJ2-1, with TRBD2 as a possible D gene (6 bases). The V gene's germline CDR1 is SQVTM and CDR2 ANQGSEA. V was trimmed by 0 bases and J by 0 bases, leaving 15 bases between them. The CDR3 extends over 17 amino acids. CDR3 in amino acids: CSVEDRVGRGSYNEQFF. CDR3 bases: TGCAGCGTTGAAGATCGAGTAGGGCGGGGCTCCTACAATGAGCAGTTCTTC.